This T cell receptor (beta chain) was recorded in a study of T-cell reconstitution after alpha-beta-depleted transplantation in children. Trimming left V 5 bases short and J 2 bases short, with 13 bases between. This CDR3 contains 15 residues. Germline CDR1 and CDR2: LGHNT and FRNRAP. In this sample, this clonotype turned up many times. The TCRbeta library was prepared with unique molecular identifiers. Each CDR3 protein gets one entry after TCRdb re-called the PCR reads with MiXCR. The top ten clones hold 10% of a sample with around 250,000 distinct CDR3 sequences, nearly 10% of them seen once. The sample here was PBMCs from the stem cell graft donor, taken from the stem cell graft. This receptor was taken from a human donor who donated a stem cell graft to a child with SCID. V and J are TRBV12-5 and TRBJ1-5, with TRBD1 as a possible D gene (5 bases). The CDR3: CASGTGGVGNQPQHF. DNA of the CDR3: TGTGCTAGTGGTACCGGGGGGGTAGGCAATCAGCCCCAGCATTTT.